The text below deals with one TCR beta chain. This CDR3 comprises 15 residues. The record originates from a study of blood T cell repertoires in COVID-19. This table comes from immunoSEQ multiplex PCR, and its TCRdb copy is limited to in-frame clones, with some not included. The sample consists of roughly 200,000 clones, approximately 88% of them appearing once. The sequence was collected from a man aged 35-49 years with acute or convalescent COVID-19. What was sequenced was peripheral blood. V usage is TRBV21-1 and J usage is TRBJ1-5. TRBV21-1 is marked as a pseudogene. Here the CDR3 reads CASSKGRYSNQPQHF. The CDR3 DNA reads as TGTGCCAGCAGCAAAGGGCGGTATAGCAATCAGCCCCAGCATTTT.